A single sample gave rise to the 25 T cell receptor beta chains below, sequenced in a study of T-cell reconstitution after alpha-beta-depleted transplantation in children. As it was prepared, the TCRbeta library received unique molecular identifiers. MiXCR, applied by TCRdb to the PCR reads, yields one record per CDR3 protein. The sample consists of hundreds of thousands of distinct CDR3 sequences, roughly 15% of them appearing once. This specimen was PBMCs, mostly from graft donor cells, taken 360 days after TCRalphabeta/CD19-depleted stem cell transplant. These receptors came from a male patient between 5 and 17 years old who had a stem cell transplant for acute lymphoblastic leukemia, so the T cells may come from the graft donor.

V usage is TRBV11-3 and J usage is TRBJ2-7; the D gene is possibly TRBD1 (6 bases). The length of the CDR3 is 15 residues. V gave up 0 bases and J gave up 2 bases, with 11 bases separating them. CDR1 and CDR2 from the germline V gene are SGHNT and YENEEA. The CDR3 region has the DNA TGTGCCAGCAGCTTAGATTCAGGGGTGACCTACGAGCAGTACTTC. Translating it yields CASSLDSGVTYEQYF.

In the case of this clonotype: This may stem from a read error, because a much larger clone lies one nucleotide away. J is TRBJ2-7 and V is TRBV27; 8 bases map to TRBD1. The CDR3 covers 15 residues. The junction had 7 bases not matched to a gene; V was cut back by 2 bases and J by 4 bases. Germline V gene data show CDR1 as MNHEY and CDR2 as SMNVEV (reference sequence). The CDR3: CASSLGTGWFYEQYV. In nucleotides, the CDR3 is TGTGCCAGCAGTTTAGGGACAGGTTGGTTTTACGAGCAGTACGTC.

The rearrangement uses TRBV2 and TRBJ2-2, with D possibly being TRBD2 (5 bases). The CDR3 is 14 amino acids. V lost 9 bases to trimming and J lost 2 bases, with 13 bases between them. Per germline, CDR1 SNHLY and CDR2 FYNNEI. CDR3 sequence: CARARGQNTGELFF. CDR3 nucleotide sequence: TGTGCCAGAGCTAGAGGGCAAAACACCGGGGAGCTGTTTTTT.

Only a few counts were recorded for this clonotype. This chain links TRBV5-1 with TRBJ2-7, with TRBD2 matching 9 bases. V was clipped by 5 bases and J by 0 bases; unmatched bases: 3. This CDR3 spans 14 amino acids. Germline CDR1 SGHRS, CDR2 YFSETQ. The CDR3 protein is CASRGSGSSYEQYF. In nucleotides, the CDR3 is TGCGCCAGCAGGGGTAGCGGGAGCTCCTACGAGCAGTACTTC.

This clonotype was observed a few times. The chain couples TRBV7-2 to TRBJ1-1; 8 nucleotides align to TRBD1. The V segment lost 1 base and the J segment 8 bases; nucleotides outside the gene matches: 3. This CDR3 is 13 amino acids long. Germline values: CDR1 SGHTA, CDR2 FQGNSA. The CDR3 loop is CASSLERDREAFF. In DNA, the CDR3 is TGTGCCAGCAGCTTAGAAAGGGACAGGGAAGCTTTCTTT.

The V and J genes are TRBV4-1 and TRBJ1-1, with D possibly TRBD1 on 6 matching bases. Trimming removed 1 base at V and 2 bases at J, with 17 bases between. The CDR3 is made up of 17 amino acids. CDR1 is MGHRA, CDR2 YSYEKL, per germline. This CDR3 is CASSQGRGAVVNTEAFF. The CDR3 DNA sequence: TGCGCCAGCAGCCAAGGGAGGGGGGCCGTGGTAAACACTGAAGCTTTCTTT.

This clonotype came up many times. This rearrangement joins TRBV7-2 to TRBJ2-3; no firm D call. This CDR3 is 14 amino acids long. The germline gives CDR1 SGHTA, CDR2 FQGNSA. V lost 5 bases, J lost 1 base, and 10 bases lay in between. CDR3 nucleotide sequence: TGTGCCAGCAGCCTCCCCCCGCGCACAGATACGCAGTATTTT. It specifies CASSLPPRTDTQYF.

This clonotype was picked up a small number of times. The V call is TRBV29-1, the J call TRBJ2-1; D possibly corresponds to TRBD2 (6 bases). In germline, CDR1 is SQVTM, CDR2 ANQGSEA. Trimming cost V 4 bases and J 4 bases, with 11 bases left between them. The CDR3 totals 13 residues. The DNA for the CDR3 is TGCAGCGTTGTGGGAGGCTCTTACAATGAGCAGTTCTTC. Encoded protein: CSVVGGSYNEQFF.

This clonotype appeared a few times. This rearrangement joins TRBV12-3 or TRBV12-4 to TRBJ1-2, with TRBD1 matching 7 bases. The CDR3 totals 14 residues. The V segment lost 8 bases and the J segment 4 bases; nucleotides outside the gene matches: 10. In DNA, the CDR3 is TGTGCCAGCGATTCCCCGACAGGGTTCTATGGCTACACCTTC. Its protein is CASDSPTGFYGYTF.

This clonotype came up a few times. V and J are TRBV24-1 and TRBJ2-2; 7 bases map to TRBD2. Trimming took 5 bases from V and 2 from J; bases not matched to a gene: 4. Per germline, CDR1 KGHDR and CDR2 SFDVKD. The CDR3 loop spans 15 amino acids. The CDR3 nucleotides read TGTGCCACCAGTGGGGGGGGGTCAAACACCGGGGAGCTGTTTTTT. Its protein product is CATSGGGSNTGELFF.

The genes are TRBV19 and TRBJ2-1; TRBD2 agrees at 9 bases. V shed 6 bases, J shed 3 bases, and the junction held 9 bases outside the gene matches. Germline V gives CDR1 LNHDA, CDR2 SQIVND (reference sequence). The CDR3 sequence is 16 residues long. The CDR3 coding sequence is TGTGCCAGTAGCCGACTTAGCGGGAGCGTCTACAATGAGCAGTTCTTC. Its protein product is CASSRLSGSVYNEQFF.

The chain is built from TRBV20-1 and TRBJ2-1; D gene ambiguous. This CDR3 has 13 amino acids. The germline gives CDR1 DFQATT, CDR2 SNEGSKA (reference sequence). The V and J ends lost 2 bases and 8 bases respectively, with 13 bases between them. The CDR3: CSARYRFRDEQFF. The DNA of the CDR3 is TGCAGTGCTAGATACAGATTTAGGGATGAGCAGTTCTTC.

Only a few counts were recorded for this clonotype. The rearrangement uses TRBV3-1 and TRBJ2-4; a weak D match, TRBD2 (6 bases). V gave up 6 bases and J gave up 6 bases, with 24 bases separating them. The CDR3 has 17 residues. CDR1 is LGHDT, CDR2 YNNKEL, per germline (reference sequence). The CDR3 is CASSNVGLGNGGNIQYF. CDR3 in DNA: TGTGCCAGCAGTAATGTGGGTCTGGGAAACGGGGGAAACATTCAGTACTTC.

This clonotype was found a few times. V is TRBV12-5 and J is TRBJ2-6; TRBD1 might be the D (5 bases). This CDR3 contains 15 residues. Trimming took 3 bases from V and 9 from J, leaving 15 bases between them. Germline CDR1 and CDR2: LGHNT and FRNRAP. As DNA, the CDR3 is TGTGCTAGTGGTTTCCAGGGAACTGGTGTCAACGTCCTGACTTTC. This gives the protein CASGFQGTGVNVLTF.

V and J are TRBV5-1 and TRBJ2-7, with TRBD2 as a possible D gene (6 bases). This CDR3 has 16 residues. CDR1 SGHRS and CDR2 YFSETQ come from the germline V gene. V lost 1 base to trimming and J lost 3 bases, with 17 bases between them. Written as DNA, the CDR3 is TGCGCCAGCAGCTTGCCAGGGATTATCGGGGGCTACGAGCAGTACTTC. Its translation is CASSLPGIIGGYEQYF.

The rearrangement uses TRBV10-3 and TRBJ2-7; D is undetermined. Trimming cost V 5 bases and J 4 bases, with 12 bases left between them. The germline CDR1 and CDR2 sequences are ENHRY and SYGVKD. The CDR3 is made up of 13 amino acids. The chain's CDR3 is CAISPSPVYEQYF. The CDR3 DNA follows: TGTGCCATCAGTCCATCCCCGGTATACGAGCAGTACTTC.

This clonotype was seen only a few times. The gene calls are TRBV5-1 and TRBJ2-2; tentatively, D is TRBD2 (6 bases). The V end lost 1 base, the J end lost 1 base, and 14 bases lay between the germline ends. Germline V gives CDR1 SGHRS, CDR2 YFSETQ. The CDR3 has 17 residues. The CDR3 sequence is CASSLLVGSGNTGELFF. CDR3 nucleotides: TGCGCCAGCAGCTTGCTCGTGGGTAGCGGGAACACCGGGGAGCTGTTTTTT. Together with reference TRBV5-1 and TRBJ2-2, the CDR3 gives the full variable domain: KAGVTQTPRYLIKTRGQQVTLSCSPISGHRSVSWYQQTPGQGLQFLFEYFSETQRNKGNFPGRFSGRQFSNSRSEMNVSTLELGDSALYLCASSLLVGSGNTGELFFGEGSRLTVL.

In its sample, this clonotype was seen many times. This chain uses TRBV25-1 with TRBJ2-2; D remains ambiguous. Germline V lookup: CDR1 MGHDK, CDR2 SYGVNS. Trimming stripped 3 bases from V and 4 bases from J, with 12 bases between. The CDR3 consists of 15 residues. The CDR3 region has the DNA TGTGCCAGCAGTGATAGGGCTACAGTCACCGGGGAGCTGTTTTTT. This encodes CASSDRATVTGELFF.

The J gene is TRBJ1-2, the V gene TRBV12-3 or TRBV12-4, with D maybe TRBD1 (6 bases). Trimming took 7 bases from V and 4 from J, leaving 16 bases between them. The CDR3 runs to 14 residues. CDR3 amino acids: CASIPSRDIYGYTF. The CDR3 nucleotides are TGTGCCAGCATTCCATCCCGGGACATCTATGGCTACACCTTC.

This clonotype appeared a few times. V is TRBV15 and J is TRBJ2-1; TRBD2 matches at 8 bases. The CDR3 sequence is 16 residues long. The germline CDR1 and CDR2 sequences are LNHNV and YYDKDF (reference sequence). Unmatched junction bases numbered 3, after V lost 2 bases and J lost 0 bases. In DNA, the CDR3 is TGTGCCACCAGCAGAACGCTAGCGGGCTCCTACAATGAGCAGTTCTTC. The encoded protein is CATSRTLAGSYNEQFF. Combining the CDR3 with reference TRBV15 and TRBJ2-1 gives the whole variable domain DAMVIQNPRYQVTQFGKPVTLSCSQTLNHNVMYWYQQKSSQAPKLLFHYYDKDFNNEADTPDNFQSRRPNTSFCFLDIRSPGLGDTAMYLCATSRTLAGSYNEQFFGPGTRLTVL.

V is TRBV4-2 and J is TRBJ2-2; no clear D gene. V gave up 8 bases and J gave up 7 bases, with 14 bases separating them. The CDR3 covers 13 residues. In germline, CDR1 is LGHNA, CDR2 YNFKEQ. CDR3 DNA sequence: TGTGCCAGCGGCCCTGGGCTACTCGGGGAGCTGTTTTTT. It is translated as CASGPGLLGELFF.

In its sample, this clonotype was seen a few times. The gene calls are TRBV18 and TRBJ2-7; D is ambiguous. The CDR3 has 16 amino acids. Germline CDR1 and CDR2: KGHSH and LQKENI. V was clipped by 0 bases and J by 2 bases, with 14 bases between them. This CDR3 reads CASSPPIGKTPYEQYF. The CDR3 DNA is TGTGCCAGCTCACCACCTATAGGGAAGACCCCCTACGAGCAGTACTTC.

This clonotype was counted at least ten times. This chain uses TRBV18 with TRBJ2-7; tentative D call: TRBD1 (5 bases). Trimming took off 6 bases at V and 0 bases at J, with 15 bases between the two ends. The CDR3 has 15 residues. Germline CDR1 and CDR2: KGHSH and LQKENI. CDR3 bases: TGTGCCAGCTCGACAGAGACGCCGAGCTCCTACGAGCAGTACTTC. It is translated as CASSTETPSSYEQYF.

The rearrangement joins TRBV11-2 to TRBJ2-2, with D possibly matching TRBD1 (5 bases). CDR3 length equals 17 residues. Germline CDR1 SGHAT, CDR2 FQNNGV. The V gene lost 4 bases and the J gene lost 1 base, with 16 bases spanning the gap. The CDR3 reads CASSSIQAILNTGELFF. CDR3 DNA sequence: TGTGCCAGCAGCTCGATACAGGCGATACTGAACACCGGGGAGCTGTTTTTT. Complete variable domain (other parts from reference TRBV11-2 and TRBJ2-2): EAGVAQSPRYKIIEKRQSVAFWCNPISGHATLYWYQQILGQGPKLLIQFQNNGVVDDSQLPKDRFSAERLKGVDSTLKIQPAKLEDSAVYLCASSSIQAILNTGELFFGEGSRLTVL.

The chain uses TRBV20-1 and TRBJ2-7; 8 nucleotides line up with TRBD1. From germline, CDR1 is DFQATT and CDR2 SNEGSKA (reference sequence). The CDR3 consists of 14 residues. V dropped 1 base and J dropped 3; count of bases not matched to a gene: 5. CDR3 amino acids: CSARVGQGGYEQYF. The CDR3 DNA reads TGCAGTGCTAGAGTCGGACAGGGAGGCTACGAGCAGTACTTC.